This is a list of T cell receptor beta chains from one sample in a study of blood T cell repertoires in COVID-19. Assay used: immunoSEQ multiplex PCR; TCRdb lists only in-frame clones, some missing. In the table there are about 30,000 clones, around nine tenths of which are singletons. Sequenced sample: peripheral blood. All receptors come from a human donor in a cohort sampled during active COVID-19. Each CDR3 is given with its conserved first and last residue. A D gene is named only where the DNA matches it firmly. The size field is filled for only some rows; it gives once, few, many or a size class.

>TRBV18|TRBJ2-2|TRBD1|NA
TGTGCCAGCTCATCGGACAGGCCGGCCACCGGGGAGCTGTTTTTT
CASSSDRPATGELFF
>TRBV19|TRBJ1-3|TRBD1|NA
TGTGCCAGTAGTCCCGGGACAGAAGACACCATATATTTT
CASSPGTEDTIYF
>TRBV24-1|TRBJ2-3|NA|few
TGTGCCACCTCAGGCGTTGATACGCAGTATTTT
CATSGVDTQYF
>TRBV2|TRBJ2-1|TRBD1|NA
TGTGCCAGCAGGTCCGGGACAGGGACCTCCTACAATGAGCAGTTCTTC
CASRSGTGTSYNEQFF
>TRBV6-5|TRBJ2-2|TRBD2|NA
TGTGCCGGGGGGAGGGGGAACACCGGGGAGCTGTTTTTT
CAGGRGNTGELFF
>TRBV11-2|TRBJ1-6|TRBD1|NA
TGTGCCAGCAGCTTAGGGGGACAGGGATCCTATAATTCACCCCTCCACTTT
CASSLGGQGSYNSPLHF
>TRBV3-1/TRBV3-2|TRBJ1-2|TRBD1|once
TGTGCCAGCAGTCCGGAGGGGACAGGGTTTAACTATGGCTACACCTTC
CASSPEGTGFNYGYTF
>TRBV21-1|TRBJ2-5|NA|NA
TGTGCCACCACAAGGGGGTACCAAGAGACCCAGTACTTC
CATTRGYQETQYF
>TRBV11-2|TRBJ2-5|NA|once
TGTGCCAGCAGCTCGACTGGTTCAGAGACCCAGTACTTC
CASSSTGSETQYF
>TRBV29-1|TRBJ2-7|NA|NA
TGCAGCGCCAGAATCTCCTACGAGCAGTACTTC
CSARISYEQYF
>TRBV6-6|TRBJ2-2|NA|NA
TGTGCCAGCAGTTACTCCGCGGGGGCCGCCGGGGAGCTGTTTTTT
CASSYSAGAAGELFF
>TRBV19|TRBJ2-2|TRBD2|few
TGTGCCAGTAGTGGGCGACTAGCGGGACGGACCGGGGAGCTGTTTTTT
CASSGRLAGRTGELFF
>TRBV19|TRBJ1-5|NA|NA
TGTGCCAGTAGCTTGGGCAACAATCAGCCCCAGCATTTT
CASSLGNNQPQHF
>TRBV4-2|TRBJ1-1|NA|few
TGTGCCAGCAGCATGGGCCGGGGGACTGAAGCTTTCTTT
CASSMGRGTEAFF
>TRBV29-1|TRBJ1-2|TRBD1|NA
TGCAGCGTTGGGGGACAGGGAAGGAGTGGCTACACCTTC
CSVGGQGRSGYTF
>TRBV7-3|TRBJ2-2|NA|NA
TGTGCCAGCAGCCCCAATCGGGGACTGAACACCGGGGAGCTGTTTTTT
CASSPNRGLNTGELFF
>TRBV5-1|TRBJ2-5|TRBD1|NA
TGCGCCAGCCGGTACACAGGGGGGACGGAGACCCAGTACTTC
CASRYTGGTETQYF
>TRBV12-3/TRBV12-4|TRBJ2-1|NA|NA
TGTGCCACCCACCACGGGTCGAATGAGCAGTTCTTC
CATHHGSNEQFF
>TRBV6-5|TRBJ1-4|NA|NA
TGTGCCAGCAGTCGGTCCTCGGCAACTAATGAAAAACTGTTTTTT
CASSRSSATNEKLFF
>TRBV5-1|TRBJ2-1|NA|NA
TGCGCCAGCAGCTTGGTAGGGACTTCTTACAATGAGCAGTTCTTC
CASSLVGTSYNEQFF
>TRBV5-1|TRBJ2-1|TRBD1|NA
TGCGCCAGCAGCTTGTTCGGGACAGGGGTTGATGAGCAGTTCTTC
CASSLFGTGVDEQFF
>TRBV27|TRBJ2-7|NA|NA
TGTGCCAGCAGGGGGGCCGGTGTCCCCTACGAGCAGTACTTC
CASRGAGVPYEQYF
>TRBV4-1|TRBJ1-1|NA|NA
TGCGCCAGCAGCCAAGGTAGAGGGCTATTTATTGAAGCTTTCTTT
CASSQGRGLFIEAFF
>TRBV19|TRBJ2-6|NA|NA
TGTGCCAGTAGTCAAACAATTTCTGGGGCCAACGTCCTGACTTTC
CASSQTISGANVLTF
>TRBV25-1|TRBJ1-6|TRBD1|once
TGTGCCAGCAGTGGGGGACAGCGACTGAGCTCCTATAATTCACCCCTCCACTTT
CASSGGQRLSSYNSPLHF
>TRBV2|TRBJ1-4|NA|NA
TGTGCCAGCAGTGAAACCGGGGTTGGCGAAAAACTGTTTTTT
CASSETGVGEKLFF
>TRBV5-1|TRBJ2-3|NA|once
TGCGCCAGCAGCTTGGCCGGACTCACCCCCGATACGCAGTATTTT
CASSLAGLTPDTQYF
>TRBV7-6|TRBJ2-4|NA|NA
TGTGCCAGCAGCCAACCCGACTGGGACATTCAGTACTTC
CASSQPDWDIQYF
>TRBV5-1|TRBJ2-1|TRBD2|NA
TGCGCCAGCAGCTTGGAGCGGGGGCTCGACAATGAGCAGTTCTTC
CASSLERGLDNEQFF
>TRBV27|TRBJ2-4|TRBD2|NA
TGTGCCAGCAGGGGACTACCGTCAGGGCAAAACATTCAGTACTTC
CASRGLPSGQNIQYF
>TRBV7-9|TRBJ2-6|NA|NA
TGTGCCACCGCCCGTGGGCCCTCTGGGGCCAACGTCCTGACTTTC
CATARGPSGANVLTF
>TRBV15|TRBJ1-4|NA|NA
TGTGCCACCAGCAGAGATCTGAGAACAACTAATGAAAAACTGTTTTTT
CATSRDLRTTNEKLFF
>TRBV19|TRBJ1-1|NA|NA
TGTGCCAGTACCCATTCAAGAGGAGTTGAAGCTTTCTTT
CASTHSRGVEAFF
>TRBV5-1|TRBJ2-5|NA|NA
TGCGCCAGCAGAGAGCGTCCCGTAACAGAGACCCAGTACTTC
CASRERPVTETQYF
>TRBV19|TRBJ1-1|TRBD1|NA
TGTGCCAGTATCCCCCGGGACAGGTACACTGAAGCTTTCTTT
CASIPRDRYTEAFF
>TRBV10-3|TRBJ1-1|NA|NA
TGTGCCATCAGTGTTGGGGGGACCGCTGAAGCTTTCTTT
CAISVGGTAEAFF
>TRBV5-1|TRBJ2-1|NA|NA
TGCGCCAGCAGCTCAGACTCCAACAATGAGCAGTTCTTC
CASSSDSNNEQFF
>TRBV30|TRBJ1-2|NA|NA
TGTGCCTGGAGTGTAAGCAGGGATGGCTACACCTTC
CAWSVSRDGYTF
>TRBV7-7|TRBJ2-5|TRBD1|NA
TGTGCTAGCAGCTTAGGATCGGCAGGGGGACAAGAGACCCAGTACTTC
CASSLGSAGGQETQYF
>TRBV27|TRBJ2-2|NA|NA
TGTGCCAGCAAGAGGAAAGAAGCCACCGGGGAGCTGTTTTTT
CASKRKEATGELFF
>TRBV11-2|TRBJ2-3|NA|NA
TGTGCCAGCAGGCCTCAAGGGAGAGATACGCAGTATTTT
CASRPQGRDTQYF
>TRBV3-1/TRBV3-2|TRBJ2-7|NA|NA
TGTGCCAGCAGCCAAGGGGAAAGGAGGGGGCAGTACTTC
CASSQGERRGQYF
>TRBV25-1|TRBJ1-2|NA|NA
TGTGCCAGCAGTGCCGGCCACCCCAGGGGCTACACCTTC
CASSAGHPRGYTF
>TRBV7-9|TRBJ1-4|NA|NA
TGTGCCAGCAGCCCGTCTCGTGAAAAACTGTTTTTT
CASSPSREKLFF
>TRBV4-2|TRBJ1-2|TRBD1|NA
TGTGCCAGCAGCCAGGAGGGGGCCGATGGCTACACCTTC
CASSQEGADGYTF
>TRBV19|TRBJ1-1|TRBD1|NA
TGTGCCAGTAGTAGATCCATGACAGGGGTCATGAACACTGAAGCTTTCTTT
CASSRSMTGVMNTEAFF
>TRBV5-6|TRBJ1-6|NA|NA
TGTGCCAGCAGCGACAGCTCCTATAATTCACCCCTCCACTTT
CASSDSSYNSPLHF
>TRBV5-4|TRBJ1-4|TRBD1|NA
TGTGCCAGCAGCTTGGGACAGGGAGTTGAAAAACTGTTTTTT
CASSLGQGVEKLFF